These 16 T cell receptor beta chains originate from one sample sequenced in a study of blood T cell repertoires in COVID-19. The data were produced by immunoSEQ multiplex PCR, yet TCRdb's version contains in-frame clones alone and is incomplete. The table lists about 110,000 clones, 70% to 90% of them singletons, with around 4.8% in the top ten. Sequenced input: peripheral blood. The receptors were gathered from a human donor in a cohort sampled during active COVID-19.

This rearrangement joins TRBV30 to TRBJ1-2; no clear D gene. Trimming took 3 bases from V and 1 from J, leaving 21 bases between them. The CDR3 contains 17 residues. From germline, CDR1 is GTSNPN and CDR2 SVGIG (reference sequence). The CDR3 nucleotides are TGTGCCTGGAGAGGTATTGGCACCCAAGGCGGTAACTATGGCTACACCTTC. Translating gives CAWRGIGTQGGNYGYTF.

The chain recombines TRBV27 with TRBJ2-7; a weak D match, TRBD1 (6 bases). The germline V gene encodes CDR1 MNHEY and CDR2 SMNVEV (reference sequence). V was trimmed by 4 bases and J by 3 bases, leaving 16 bases between them. The CDR3 sequence is 15 residues long. The CDR3 bases are TGTGCCAGCAGTTCAGTAATAGGGGGAATCTACGAGCAGTACTTC. The encoded protein is CASSSVIGGIYEQYF.

This rearrangement joins TRBV7-9 to TRBJ2-1; 14 nucleotides match TRBD2. This CDR3 region has 15 residues. The germline CDR1 and CDR2 sequences are SEHNR and FQNEAQ (reference sequence). Trimming cost V 4 bases and J 10 bases; bases outside gene matches: 6. Written as DNA, the CDR3 is TGTGCCAGCAGCTCCAGACTAGCGGGAGGGCTAGAGCAGTTCTTC. Translation gives CASSSRLAGGLEQFF. Supplemented by reference TRBV7-9 and TRBJ2-1, the full variable domain reads DTGVSQNPRHKITKRGQNVTFRCDPISEHNRLYWYRQTLGQGPEFLTYFQNEAQLEKSRLLSDRFSAERPKGSFSTLEIQRTEQGDSAMYLCASSSRLAGGLEQFFGPGTRLTVL.

The genes are TRBV6-5 and TRBJ2-2, with D maybe TRBD2 (5 bases). CDR3 length: 15 residues. Trimming cost V 6 bases and J 0 bases, with 11 bases left between them. The germline V gene encodes CDR1 MNHEY and CDR2 SVGAGI. Here the CDR3 DNA reads TGTGCCAGCAGGGGTGGGAGCCCGAACACCGGGGAGCTGTTTTTT. This gives the protein CASRGGSPNTGELFF.

This clone has only one observation. This chain joins TRBV7-2 and TRBJ2-2; 13 bases match TRBD2. From germline, CDR1 is SGHTA and CDR2 FQGNSA. Unmatched junction bases numbered 16, after V lost 5 bases and J lost 7 bases. The CDR3 is 19 amino acids. DNA of the CDR3: TGTGCCAGCAGCCTTAGACTAGCGGGAGGATTCGGCGGTGGCGGGGAGCTGTTTTTT. This gives the protein CASSLRLAGGFGGGGELFF.

This chain joins TRBV30 and TRBJ2-5, with D possibly matching TRBD1 (6 bases). This CDR3 is built from 16 residues. Per the germline V gene, CDR1 is GTSNPN and CDR2 is SVGIG (reference sequence). Trimming pared 0 bases from V and 7 bases from J, leaving 21 bases between. The CDR3 reads CAWSVLRTDLRGTQYF. The CDR3 nucleotides are TGTGCCTGGAGTGTGCTGAGGACAGACCTTCGAGGGACCCAGTACTTC.

The V call is TRBV24-1, the J call TRBJ2-5, with D tentatively TRBD1 (6 bases). Germline CDR1 and CDR2: KGHDR and SFDVKD. Trimming shortened V by 9 bases and J by 5 bases, and 12 bases separated the two germline ends. This CDR3 is built from 12 residues. CDR3 DNA sequence: TGTGCCACCGCAGACAGGCGGGAGACCCAGTACTTC. Translating it yields CATADRRETQYF.

The J gene is TRBJ1-5, the V gene TRBV7-2; D might be TRBD1 (6 bases). V shed 3 bases and J shed 0 bases, with 9 bases lying between them. Germline values: CDR1 SGHTA, CDR2 FQGNSA. The CDR3 contains 15 residues. As DNA, the CDR3 is TGTGCCAGCAGCTTGGGGGCTTATAGCAATCAGCCCCAGCATTTT. Protein sequence: CASSLGAYSNQPQHF.

The chain is built from TRBV7-8 and TRBJ1-1; 7 bases are shared with TRBD1. The junction had 6 bases not matched to a gene; V was cut back by 5 bases and J by 0 bases. The CDR3 extends over 15 amino acids. Germline assignment: CDR1 SGHVS and CDR2 FQNEAQ. The CDR3 DNA reads TGTGCCAGCAGCCTGGGACAGAGCATGAACACTGAAGCTTTCTTT. Its protein is CASSLGQSMNTEAFF.

This clone was detected once. The chain combines TRBV5-4 with TRBJ1-2, with D uncertain. In germline, CDR1 is SGHNT, CDR2 YYREEE (reference sequence). CDR3 length equals 13 residues. Trimming cost V 1 base and J 4 bases, with 8 bases left between them. CDR3 protein: CASSLQDVYGYTF. DNA of the CDR3: TGTGCCAGCAGCTTGCAGGATGTCTATGGCTACACCTTC.

The V and J genes are TRBV7-8 and TRBJ1-3; 7 positions agree with TRBD1. This CDR3 is 14 amino acids long. Germline trimming cut 4 bases from V and 2 bases from J; bases unmatched to any gene: 2. Germline loops: CDR1 SGHVS, CDR2 FQNEAQ. This CDR3 is CASSSGTAGNTIYF. For the CDR3, the DNA is TGTGCCAGCAGCTCGGGGACAGCTGGAAACACCATATATTTT.

The chain uses TRBV25-1 and TRBJ1-2; 7 bases are a match to TRBD1. The germline CDR1 and CDR2 sequences are MGHDK and SYGVNS. The CDR3 has 15 amino acids. Trimming at V came to 3 bases and at J to 3 bases, leaving 7 bases not matched to a gene. The CDR3 protein is CASSDPTGVDYGYTF. As DNA, the CDR3 is TGTGCCAGCAGTGATCCCACAGGGGTTGACTATGGCTACACCTTC.

The J gene is TRBJ2-5, the V gene TRBV25-1; TRBD1 aligns across 7 bases. Germline CDR1 and CDR2: MGHDK and SYGVNS. This CDR3 comprises 14 residues. With V trimmed by 2 bases and J by 5 bases, 5 bases remained unmatched. CDR3 nucleotides: TGTGCCAGCAGTGAACCCGGCAGGGGGGAGACCCAGTACTTC. Residues: CASSEPGRGETQYF.

V usage is TRBV4-1 and J usage is TRBJ1-6; D not resolved. The germline V gene has CDR1 MGHRA and CDR2 YSYEKL. V lost 4 bases and J 7 bases, leaving 14 bases between the germline ends. The length of the CDR3 is 15 residues. The CDR3 DNA is TGCGCCAGCAGCCCCGGGGAAATGGGGAATTCACCCCTCCACTTT. It translates to CASSPGEMGNSPLHF.

The genes are TRBV7-9 and TRBJ2-1; 8 bases fit TRBD2. The germline V gene has CDR1 SEHNR and CDR2 FQNEAQ (reference sequence). The length of the CDR3 is 16 residues. With 1 base clipped from V and 3 bases from J, the junction kept 5 bases outside the gene matches. This chain's CDR3 is CASSLGLSGSYNEQFF. The CDR3, as DNA: TGTGCCAGCAGCTTAGGTCTCAGCGGGAGCTACAATGAGCAGTTCTTC.

V usage is TRBV4-2 and J usage is TRBJ2-1; TRBD2 matches 10 bases. The junction had 9 bases not matched to a gene; V was cut back by 2 bases and J by 5 bases. Germline V gene lookup returns CDR1 LGHNA and CDR2 YNFKEQ. The length of the CDR3 is 17 residues. The CDR3 DNA sequence: TGTGCCAGCAGCCAATCCGTAAGCGGGGGGGCCAACAATGAGCAGTTCTTC. The encoded protein is CASSQSVSGGANNEQFF.